This passage covers 17 T cell receptor beta chains from one sample sequenced in a study of beta chain features in type 1 diabetes. TCRB transcripts that were expressed got sequenced, as all of the isolated RNA had been reverse transcribed. The method was immunoSEQ multiplex PCR; TCRdb's version includes in-frame clones alone and lacks a portion of them. This repertoire shows some 400,000 clones, less than 15% found once; its top ten account for about 0.02%. Sequencing input: naive CD4+ T cells from blood. All receptors derive from a woman between 18 and 29 years old in good health.

The chain recombines TRBV13 with TRBJ2-7; D is perhaps TRBD1 (6 bases). Germline assignment: CDR1 PRHDT and CDR2 FYEKMQ (reference sequence). Deletions cut 3 bases from V and 2 bases from J, with 14 bases between. This CDR3 region has 15 residues. The CDR3 DNA sequence: TGTGCCAGCAGCTTCCCTAGCAGGGGTACCTACGAGCAGTACTTC. Translated: CASSFPSRGTYEQYF.

The rearrangement joins TRBV7-8 to TRBJ1-1; D uncertain. The CDR3 loop spans 15 amino acids. CDR1 is SGHVS and CDR2 is FQNEAQ in the germline V gene. Trimming stripped 1 base from V and 6 bases from J, with 15 bases between. The CDR3 DNA follows: TGTGCCAGCAGCTTAGAACAGATACGAATTGCTGAAGCTTTCTTT. It encodes CASSLEQIRIAEAFF.

This clone was found a few times. J is TRBJ2-4 and V is TRBV19, with 7 bases that match TRBD1. Germline assignment: CDR1 LNHDA and CDR2 SQIVND (reference sequence). CDR3 length: 18 amino acids. The trim removed 5 bases at V and 0 bases at J, leaving 13 bases unmatched. For the CDR3, the DNA is TGTGCCAGTAGTGCCTCCGGGACAGCCACCCTAGCCAAAAACATTCAGTACTTC. Protein: CASSASGTATLAKNIQYF.

This sequence joins TRBV5-1 and TRBJ2-1, with D perhaps matching TRBD1 (5 bases). The CDR3 runs 15 residues. V was shortened by 3 bases and J by 1 base, with 11 bases between the two germline ends. Per the germline V gene, CDR1 is SGHRS and CDR2 is YFSETQ. The CDR3 region is CASSSTGPSYNEQFF. CDR3 bases: TGCGCCAGCAGCTCCACAGGTCCATCCTACAATGAGCAGTTCTTC.

This clone has more than one count but fewer than ten. This chain uses TRBV28 with TRBJ2-1, with 7 bases that match TRBD2. The CDR3 sequence is 15 residues long. J lost 2 bases, V lost 3 bases, and 4 bases had no gene match. Germline lookup yields CDR1 MDHEN and CDR2 SYDVKM. The CDR3 DNA is TGTGCCAGCAGTTTCGGGGGAGGGCCCTACAATGAGCAGTTCTTC. It encodes CASSFGGGPYNEQFF.

The J gene is TRBJ1-4, the V gene TRBV4-1, with D possibly TRBD1 on 5 matching bases. The CDR3 runs 14 residues. Germline values: CDR1 MGHRA, CDR2 YSYEKL. The ends were cut back, 1 base at V and 4 bases at J, with 7 bases in the middle. CDR3 nucleotide sequence: TGCGCCAGCAGCCAAGTGACAGTTAATGAAAAACTGTTTTTT. Its protein is CASSQVTVNEKLFF.

The chain links TRBV4-1 to TRBJ2-7; TRBD2 aligns across 12 bases. CDR1 and CDR2 (germline): MGHRA, YSYEKL. There are 18 residues in the CDR3. V lost 2 bases, J lost 2 bases, and 10 bases stayed unmatched. CDR3 coding DNA: TGCGCCAGCAGCCAACAACTAGCGGGAGGATTTGGGGCCTACGAGCAGTACTTC. It translates to CASSQQLAGGFGAYEQYF.

In the case of this clone: The sample carries other DNA sequences with the same CDR3. The CDR3 DNA is TGCGCCAGCAGCTTGGATAGGGGAATGAACACTGAAGCTTTCTTT. Its translation: CASSLDRGMNTEAFF. The chain carries TRBV5-1 and TRBJ1-1, with D possibly matching TRBD1 (5 bases). CDR1 and CDR2 (germline): SGHRS, YFSETQ. CDR3 length: 15 residues. V was pared by 0 bases and J by 0 bases, with 9 bases between.

The V gene is TRBV30, the J gene TRBJ1-3; 12 bases fit TRBD1. Germline V gives CDR1 GTSNPN, CDR2 SVGIG (reference sequence). The CDR3 has 15 residues. V was pared by 5 bases and J by 4 bases, with 6 bases of the junction left unmatched. The CDR3 coding sequence is TGTGCCTGGGAGGGACAGGGGGCGATAGGAAACACCATATATTTT. Its protein product is CAWEGQGAIGNTIYF.

J is TRBJ2-3 and V is TRBV6-5; TRBD1 matches at 9 bases. The germline gives CDR1 MNHEY, CDR2 SVGAGI. The CDR3 has 15 residues. Germline trimming cut 5 bases from V and 3 bases from J; bases unmatched to any gene: 6. CDR3 sequence: CASSRRDRDTDTQYF. Written as DNA, the CDR3 is TGTGCCAGCAGTCGCCGGGACAGGGATACAGATACGCAGTATTTT.

This clone was seen a handful of times. V gene TRBV29-1 combines with J gene TRBJ1-4; D may be TRBD1 (5 bases). Germline CDR1 reads SQVTM; CDR2 reads ANQGSEA. The V end was cut by 6 bases, the J end by 1 base, with 12 bases between. This CDR3 region has 14 residues. As DNA, the CDR3 is TGCAGCGTCTTTCCCGGGGGAACTAATGAAAAACTGTTTTTT. It translates to CSVFPGGTNEKLFF.

This chain links TRBV4-1 with TRBJ2-3; 8 nucleotides match TRBD2. The junction had 10 bases not matched to a gene; V was cut back by 3 bases and J by 5 bases. There are 16 residues in the CDR3. CDR1 and CDR2 (germline): MGHRA, YSYEKL. The CDR3 loop is CASSQTGTSTGDTQYF. The CDR3 DNA reads as TGCGCCAGCAGCCAGACCGGGACTAGTACGGGAGATACGCAGTATTTT.

The V call is TRBV25-1, the J call TRBJ2-7; D is perhaps TRBD1 (5 bases). The CDR3 totals 13 residues. Looked up from germline, CDR1 is MGHDK and CDR2 is SYGVNS. The V end lost 7 bases, the J end lost 0 bases, and 10 bases lay between the germline ends. In nucleotides, the CDR3 is TGTGCCAGCAAGGTGGGGCCCTCCTACGAGCAGTACTTC. It is translated as CASKVGPSYEQYF.

This clone was observed a handful of times. The rearrangement uses TRBV2 and TRBJ1-2, with D possibly being TRBD1 (5 bases). V shed 1 base and J shed 7 bases, with 13 bases lying between them. The CDR3 covers 14 residues. Per the germline V gene, CDR1 is SNHLY and CDR2 is FYNNEI. The CDR3 loop reads CASSEGWQGTGYTF. CDR3 bases: TGTGCCAGCAGTGAAGGTTGGCAGGGAACTGGCTACACCTTC.

The chain carries TRBV25-1 and TRBJ2-2, with 7 bases identical to TRBD1. The CDR3 sequence is 14 residues long. CDR1 and CDR2 from the germline V gene are MGHDK and SYGVNS. The V segment lost 5 bases and the J segment 7 bases; nucleotides outside the gene matches: 7. CDR3 sequence: CASSSQGGHGELFF. The CDR3, as DNA: TGTGCCAGCAGTTCCCAAGGGGGCCACGGGGAGCTGTTTTTT.

The V gene is TRBV27, the J gene TRBJ2-7; TRBD1 aligns across 12 bases. This CDR3 contains 14 residues. V trimming: 7 bases; J trimming: 7 bases; junction bases outside the gene matches: 8. The germline CDR1 and CDR2 sequences are MNHEY and SMNVEV (reference sequence). CDR3 DNA sequence: TGTGCCAGCACTAGGGGACAGGGGGCGCGGGAGCAGTACTTC. Protein sequence: CASTRGQGAREQYF.

J is TRBJ2-1 and V is TRBV6-5; the match to TRBD2 covers 9 bases. V gave up 2 bases and J gave up 5 bases; unmatched junction bases: 7. The CDR3 runs to 16 residues. Germline V gene sequence: CDR1 MNHEY, CDR2 SVGAGI. The CDR3 protein is CASSYTGTSQHNEQFF. CDR3 nucleotide sequence: TGTGCCAGCAGTTACACCGGGACTAGCCAACACAATGAGCAGTTCTTC.